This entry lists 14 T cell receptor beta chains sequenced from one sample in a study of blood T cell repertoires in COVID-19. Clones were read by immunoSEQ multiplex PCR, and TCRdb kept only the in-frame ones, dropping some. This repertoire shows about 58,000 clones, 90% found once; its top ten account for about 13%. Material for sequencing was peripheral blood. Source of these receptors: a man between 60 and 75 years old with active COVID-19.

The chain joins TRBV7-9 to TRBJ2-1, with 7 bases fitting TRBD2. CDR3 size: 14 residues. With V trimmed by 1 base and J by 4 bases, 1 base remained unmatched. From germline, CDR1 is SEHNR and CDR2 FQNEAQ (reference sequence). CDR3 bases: TGTGCCAGCAGCTTAGTGGGAGGGTACAATGAGCAGTTCTTC. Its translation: CASSLVGGYNEQFF.

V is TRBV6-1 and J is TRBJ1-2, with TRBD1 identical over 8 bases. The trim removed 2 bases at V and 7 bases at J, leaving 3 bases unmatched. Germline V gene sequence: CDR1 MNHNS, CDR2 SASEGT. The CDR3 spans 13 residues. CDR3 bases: TGTGCCAGCAGTGAACAGGGGGCGATTGGCTACACCTTC. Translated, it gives CASSEQGAIGYTF.

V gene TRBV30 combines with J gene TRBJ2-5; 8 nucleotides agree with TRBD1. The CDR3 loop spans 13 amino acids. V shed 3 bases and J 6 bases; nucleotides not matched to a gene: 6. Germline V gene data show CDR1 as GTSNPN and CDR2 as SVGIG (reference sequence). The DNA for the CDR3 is TGTGCCTGGAGGAACAGGGGGATGAAGACCCAGTACTTC. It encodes CAWRNRGMKTQYF.

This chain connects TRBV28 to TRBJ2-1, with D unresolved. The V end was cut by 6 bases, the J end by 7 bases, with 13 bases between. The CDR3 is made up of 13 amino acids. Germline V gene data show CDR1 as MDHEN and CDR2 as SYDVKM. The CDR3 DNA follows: TGTGCCAGCAGACTTACTACACGGAATGAGCAGTTCTTC. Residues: CASRLTTRNEQFF.

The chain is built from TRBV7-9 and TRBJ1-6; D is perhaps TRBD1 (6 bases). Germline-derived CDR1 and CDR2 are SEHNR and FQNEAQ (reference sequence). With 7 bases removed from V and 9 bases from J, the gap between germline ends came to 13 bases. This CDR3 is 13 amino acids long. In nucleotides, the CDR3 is TGTGCCAGCACGGGGGCTACGACTTCACCCCTCCACTTT. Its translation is CASTGATTSPLHF.

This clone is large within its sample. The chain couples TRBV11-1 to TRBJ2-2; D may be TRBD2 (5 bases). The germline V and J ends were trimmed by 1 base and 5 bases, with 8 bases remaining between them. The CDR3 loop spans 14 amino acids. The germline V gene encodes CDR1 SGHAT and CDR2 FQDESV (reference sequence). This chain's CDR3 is CASSLVTGTGELFF. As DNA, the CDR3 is TGTGCCAGCAGCTTAGTGACGGGAACCGGGGAGCTGTTTTTT.

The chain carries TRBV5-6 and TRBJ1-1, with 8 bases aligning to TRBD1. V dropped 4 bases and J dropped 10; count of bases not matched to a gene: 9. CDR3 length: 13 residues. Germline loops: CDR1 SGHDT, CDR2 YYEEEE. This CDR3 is CASSRDRGTAAFF. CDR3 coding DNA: TGTGCCAGCAGCCGTGACAGGGGTACAGCAGCTTTCTTT. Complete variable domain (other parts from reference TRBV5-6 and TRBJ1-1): DAGVTQSPTHLIKTRGQQVTLRCSPKSGHDTVSWYQQALGQGPQFIFQYYEEEERQRGNFPDRFSGHQFPNYSSELNVNALLLGDSALYLCASSRDRGTAAFFGQGTRLTVV.

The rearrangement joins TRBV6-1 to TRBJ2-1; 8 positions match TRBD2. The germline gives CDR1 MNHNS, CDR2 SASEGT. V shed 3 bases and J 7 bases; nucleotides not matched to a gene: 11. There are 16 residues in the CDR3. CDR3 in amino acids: CASSERAGAWGNEQFF. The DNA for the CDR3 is TGTGCCAGCAGTGAGCGAGCGGGAGCTTGGGGGAATGAGCAGTTCTTC.

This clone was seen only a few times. The DNA of the CDR3 is TGTGCCAGCAGCTTAGGGGCCTCACCCACAGATACGCAGTATTTT. Protein sequence: CASSLGASPTDTQYF. The rearrangement uses TRBV5-6 and TRBJ2-3, with a weak D call TRBD1 (5 bases). V lost 2 bases and J 2 bases, leaving 12 bases between the germline ends. Germline lookup yields CDR1 SGHDT and CDR2 YYEEEE. The CDR3 is made up of 15 amino acids.

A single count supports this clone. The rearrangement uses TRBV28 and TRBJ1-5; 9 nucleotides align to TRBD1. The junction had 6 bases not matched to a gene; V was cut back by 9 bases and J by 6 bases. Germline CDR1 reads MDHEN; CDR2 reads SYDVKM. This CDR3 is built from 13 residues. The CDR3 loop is CASVGQGLQPQHF. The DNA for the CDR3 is TGTGCCAGTGTGGGACAGGGCCTTCAGCCCCAGCATTTT.

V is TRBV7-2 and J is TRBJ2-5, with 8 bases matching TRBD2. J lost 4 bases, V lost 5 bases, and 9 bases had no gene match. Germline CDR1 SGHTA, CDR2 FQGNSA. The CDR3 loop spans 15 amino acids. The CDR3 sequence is CASSRSGIGGETQYF. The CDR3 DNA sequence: TGTGCCAGCAGCCGTAGCGGGATCGGGGGAGAGACCCAGTACTTC.

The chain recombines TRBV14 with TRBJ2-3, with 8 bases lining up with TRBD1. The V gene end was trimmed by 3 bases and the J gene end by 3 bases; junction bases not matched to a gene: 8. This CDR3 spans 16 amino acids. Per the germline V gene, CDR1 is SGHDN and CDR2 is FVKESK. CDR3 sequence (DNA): TGTGCCAGCAGCCAGAGACAGGGGAGTAGAACAGATACGCAGTATTTT. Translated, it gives CASSQRQGSRTDTQYF.

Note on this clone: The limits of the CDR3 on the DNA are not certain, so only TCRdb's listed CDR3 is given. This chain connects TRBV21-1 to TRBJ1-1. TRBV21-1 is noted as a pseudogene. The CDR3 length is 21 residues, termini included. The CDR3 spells CASSPHKGYRDFARGNTEAFF.

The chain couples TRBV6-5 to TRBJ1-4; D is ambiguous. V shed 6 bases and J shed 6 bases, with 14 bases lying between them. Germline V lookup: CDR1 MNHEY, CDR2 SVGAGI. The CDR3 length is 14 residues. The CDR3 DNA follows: TGTGCCAGCAGAACCAGAGGGCCCGATGAAAAACTGTTTTTT. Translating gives CASRTRGPDEKLFF.